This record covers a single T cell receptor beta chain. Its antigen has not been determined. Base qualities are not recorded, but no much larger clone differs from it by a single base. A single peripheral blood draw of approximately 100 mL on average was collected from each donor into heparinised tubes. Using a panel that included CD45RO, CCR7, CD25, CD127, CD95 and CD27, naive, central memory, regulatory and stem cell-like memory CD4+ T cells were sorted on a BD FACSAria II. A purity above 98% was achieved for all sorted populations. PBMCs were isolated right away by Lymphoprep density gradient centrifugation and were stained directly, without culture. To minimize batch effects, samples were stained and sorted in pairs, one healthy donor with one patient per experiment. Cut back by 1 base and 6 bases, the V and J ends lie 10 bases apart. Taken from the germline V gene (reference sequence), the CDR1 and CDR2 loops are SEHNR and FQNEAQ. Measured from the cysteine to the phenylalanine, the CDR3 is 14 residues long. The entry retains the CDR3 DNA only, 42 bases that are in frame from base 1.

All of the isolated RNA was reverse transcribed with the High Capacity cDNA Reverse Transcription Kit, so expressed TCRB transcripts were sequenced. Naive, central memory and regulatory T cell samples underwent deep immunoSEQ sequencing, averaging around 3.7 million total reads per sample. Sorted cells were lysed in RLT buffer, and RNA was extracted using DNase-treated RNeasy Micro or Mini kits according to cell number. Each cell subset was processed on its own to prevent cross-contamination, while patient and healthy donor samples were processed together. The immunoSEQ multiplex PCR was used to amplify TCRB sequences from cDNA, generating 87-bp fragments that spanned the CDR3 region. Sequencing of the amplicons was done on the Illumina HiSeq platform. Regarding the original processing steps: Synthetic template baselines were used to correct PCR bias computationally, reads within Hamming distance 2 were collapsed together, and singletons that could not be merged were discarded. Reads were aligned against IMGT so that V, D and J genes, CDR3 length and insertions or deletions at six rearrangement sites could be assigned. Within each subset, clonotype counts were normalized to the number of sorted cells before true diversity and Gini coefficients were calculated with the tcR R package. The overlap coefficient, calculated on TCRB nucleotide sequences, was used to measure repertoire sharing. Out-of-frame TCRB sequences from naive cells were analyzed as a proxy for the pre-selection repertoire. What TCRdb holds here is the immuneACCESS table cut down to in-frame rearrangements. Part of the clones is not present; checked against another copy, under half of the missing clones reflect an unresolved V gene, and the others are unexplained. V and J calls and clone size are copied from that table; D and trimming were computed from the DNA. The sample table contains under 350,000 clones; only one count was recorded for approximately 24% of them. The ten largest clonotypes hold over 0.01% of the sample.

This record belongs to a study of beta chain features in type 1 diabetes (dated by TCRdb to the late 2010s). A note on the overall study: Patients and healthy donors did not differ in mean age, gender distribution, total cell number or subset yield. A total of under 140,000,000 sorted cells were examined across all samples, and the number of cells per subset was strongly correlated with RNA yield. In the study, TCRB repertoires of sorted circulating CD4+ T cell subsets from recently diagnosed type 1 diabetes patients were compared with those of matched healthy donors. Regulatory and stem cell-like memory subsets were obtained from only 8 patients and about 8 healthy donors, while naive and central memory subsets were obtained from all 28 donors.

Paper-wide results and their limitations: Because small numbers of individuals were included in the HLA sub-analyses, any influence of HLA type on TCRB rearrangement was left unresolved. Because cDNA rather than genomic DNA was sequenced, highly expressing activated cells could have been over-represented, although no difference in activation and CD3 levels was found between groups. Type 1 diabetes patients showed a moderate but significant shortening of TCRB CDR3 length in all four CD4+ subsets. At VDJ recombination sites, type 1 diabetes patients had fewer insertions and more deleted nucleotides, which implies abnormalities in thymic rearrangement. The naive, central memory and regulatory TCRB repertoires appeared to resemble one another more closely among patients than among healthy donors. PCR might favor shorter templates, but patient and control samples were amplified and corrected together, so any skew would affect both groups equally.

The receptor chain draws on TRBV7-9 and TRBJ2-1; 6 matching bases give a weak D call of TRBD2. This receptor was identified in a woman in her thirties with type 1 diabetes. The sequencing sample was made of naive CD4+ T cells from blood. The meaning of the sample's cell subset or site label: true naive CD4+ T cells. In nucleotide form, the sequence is TGTGCCAGCAGCTTAGGCGGGGCGGCCAATGAGCAGTTCTTC. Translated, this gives CASSLGGAANEQFF.